Below, 30 T cell receptor beta chains from the same sample are listed, as sequenced in a study of T cell responses to AZD1222 COVID-19 vaccine. Assay used: immunoSEQ multiplex PCR; TCRdb lists only in-frame clones, some missing. The sample lists roughly 130,000 clones; about 93% were seen once. The sample in question was peripheral blood, obtained on day 0 of AZD1222 vaccination. The source is an adult in good health.

This chain links TRBV28 with TRBJ2-3; 11 bases map to TRBD2. Trimming at V came to 6 bases and at J to 2 bases, leaving 13 bases not matched to a gene. The CDR3 extends over 18 amino acids. Germline V gene sequence: CDR1 MDHEN, CDR2 SYDVKM. The CDR3 coding sequence is TGTGCCAGCAGGACAACCGGGACTAGCGGACCCTACACAGATACGCAGTATTTT. Its protein product is CASRTTGTSGPYTDTQYF.

The rearrangement links TRBV5-4 to TRBJ1-2, with D perhaps TRBD1 (5 bases). Germline V gives CDR1 SGHNT, CDR2 YYREEE (reference sequence). Trimming pared 0 bases from V and 7 bases from J, leaving 13 bases between. This CDR3 region has 14 residues. DNA of the CDR3: TGTGCCAGCAGCTTGGATGGGGGGTTGGGTGGCTACACCTTC. Its protein is CASSLDGGLGGYTF.

This sequence joins TRBV27 and TRBJ2-7, with D possibly matching TRBD1 (5 bases). With 5 bases removed from V and 2 bases from J, the gap between germline ends came to 16 bases. CDR3 size: 15 residues. From germline, CDR1 is MNHEY and CDR2 SMNVEV (reference sequence). The CDR3: CASSPQGQFTYEQYF. In DNA form, the CDR3 reads TGTGCCAGCAGTCCCCAGGGCCAGTTTACCTACGAGCAGTACTTC.

The chain couples TRBV7-9 to TRBJ2-5; 14 nucleotides agree with TRBD2. J gave up 0 bases and V 5 bases, and 8 bases lay outside the gene matches. CDR3 length: 18 amino acids. Germline CDR1 reads SEHNR; CDR2 reads FQNEAQ (reference sequence). The CDR3 DNA reads as TGTGCCAGCAGCCTTCGGACTAGCGGGAGGTCGTACCAAGAGACCCAGTACTTC. It translates to CASSLRTSGRSYQETQYF.

V usage is TRBV4-3 and J usage is TRBJ1-5; no reliable D call. Germline loops: CDR1 LGHNA, CDR2 YSLEER. The CDR3 is 15 residues long. Trimming left V 0 bases short and J 6 bases short, with 12 bases between. CDR3 in amino acids: CASSQDRRIGQPQHF. The CDR3 bases are TGCGCCAGCAGCCAAGATCGGCGGATAGGTCAGCCCCAGCATTTT.

This chain connects TRBV19 to TRBJ1-1, with 8 bases identical to TRBD1. Germline V gene lookup returns CDR1 LNHDA and CDR2 SQIVND (reference sequence). V shed 4 bases and J 1 base; nucleotides not matched to a gene: 5. The CDR3 loop spans 15 amino acids. CDR3 DNA: TGTGCCAGTAGTAAGACCGGGACAGGGAACACTGAAGCTTTCTTT. It is translated as CASSKTGTGNTEAFF.

The chain couples TRBV7-2 to TRBJ2-1, with D possibly being TRBD1 (6 bases). CDR3 length equals 14 residues. V shed 6 bases and J shed 8 bases, with 17 bases lying between them. Germline loops: CDR1 SGHTA, CDR2 FQGNSA. The CDR3 sequence: CASRRLGAWDEQFF. The CDR3 DNA is TGTGCCAGCAGACGGCTGGGGGCCTGGGATGAGCAGTTCTTC.

The V call is TRBV30, the J call TRBJ2-3; no clear D. The CDR3 loop spans 14 amino acids. Germline CDR1 GTSNPN, CDR2 SVGIG (reference sequence). Trimming removed 3 bases from V and 0 bases from J, with 10 bases in between. CDR3 nucleotides: TGTGCCTGGAGCGATGGGGTGAGCACAGATACGCAGTATTTT. The encoded protein is CAWSDGVSTDTQYF.

The chain joins TRBV30 to TRBJ2-7; the match to TRBD1 covers 9 bases. The CDR3 consists of 14 residues. The trim removed 1 base at V and 4 bases at J, leaving 5 bases unmatched. Germline loops: CDR1 GTSNPN, CDR2 SVGIG (reference sequence). In DNA, the CDR3 is TGTGCCTGGAGTGGGACAGGGGATCTGTACGAGCAGTACTTC. Its protein is CAWSGTGDLYEQYF.

The V gene is TRBV5-4, the J gene TRBJ2-3, with TRBD2 matching 7 bases. Germline assignment: CDR1 SGHNT and CDR2 YYREEE (reference sequence). The CDR3 covers 16 residues. Trimming cost V 4 bases and J 0 bases; bases outside gene matches: 8. CDR3 sequence (DNA): TGTGCCAGCAGCCCACAACTTAGCGGGAGCACAGATACGCAGTATTTT. It translates to CASSPQLSGSTDTQYF.

The chain combines TRBV29-1 with TRBJ1-1, with 12 nucleotides matching TRBD1. The CDR3 contains 13 residues. Germline V gives CDR1 SQVTM, CDR2 ANQGSEA. Losses at the gene ends were 6 bases for V and 7 bases for J; bases not matched to a gene: 6. The CDR3, as DNA: TGCAGCGTAGGCCGGGACAGGGGGCTTGAAGCTTTCTTT. Translating gives CSVGRDRGLEAFF.

The gene calls are TRBV18 and TRBJ1-1; a possible D gene is TRBD1 (6 bases). The CDR3 extends over 13 amino acids. V was pared by 7 bases and J by 4 bases, with 13 bases between. The germline V gene has CDR1 KGHSH and CDR2 LQKENI. Written as DNA, the CDR3 is TGTGCCAGCTATGGGGGCGGGCGCACTGAAGCTTTCTTT. Residues: CASYGGGRTEAFF.

The chain links TRBV7-2 to TRBJ2-3; TRBD2 matches 8 bases. Trimming removed 3 bases from V and 5 bases from J; junction bases left unmatched: 19. The length of the CDR3 is 19 residues. Per germline, CDR1 SGHTA and CDR2 FQGNSA. The CDR3 protein is CASSFTLEAAGDHVDTQYF. The DNA of the CDR3 is TGTGCCAGCAGCTTCACCTTGGAGGCAGCGGGAGATCACGTAGATACGCAGTATTTT.

This clone was recorded once. The rearrangement links TRBV7-2 to TRBJ1-5; 7 nucleotides line up with TRBD1. The CDR3 contains 14 residues. Germline V gene data show CDR1 as SGHTA and CDR2 as FQGNSA. V was clipped by 5 bases and J by 3 bases; unmatched bases: 4. The CDR3 is CASSLRGLNQPQHF. CDR3 in DNA: TGTGCCAGCAGCCTGAGGGGGCTCAATCAGCCCCAGCATTTT.

The chain has TRBV7-2 and TRBJ1-5; D uncertain. Germline CDR1 reads SGHTA; CDR2 reads FQGNSA. V lost 3 bases and J 3 bases, leaving 12 bases between the germline ends. The CDR3 covers 15 residues. The CDR3 spells CASSFSQGLNQPQHF. The DNA of the CDR3 is TGTGCCAGCAGCTTCTCCCAAGGCCTCAATCAGCCCCAGCATTTT. The whole variable domain, remainder taken from reference TRBV7-2 and TRBJ1-5, is GAGVSQSPSNKVTEKGKDVELRCDPISGHTALYWYRQSLGQGLEFLIYFQGNSAPDKSGLPSDRFSAERTGGSVSTLTIQRTQQEDSAVYLCASSFSQGLNQPQHFGDGTRLSIL.

This clone occurred once. The chain recombines TRBV3-1 (or the pseudogene TRBV3-2) with TRBJ2-3; D remains unclear. Deletions cut 4 bases from V and 0 bases from J, with 14 bases between. The CDR3 loop spans 16 amino acids. CDR1 LGHDT and CDR2 YNNKEL come from the germline V gene (reference sequence). The CDR3 DNA sequence: TGTGCCAGCAGCCGTTCCTCACGGTCTAGCACAGATACGCAGTATTTT. Encoded protein: CASSRSSRSSTDTQYF.

This clone appeared once. The chain recombines TRBV30 with TRBJ2-1; tentatively, D is TRBD2 (5 bases). The germline CDR1 and CDR2 sequences are GTSNPN and SVGIG (reference sequence). V gave up 3 bases and J gave up 11 bases, with 17 bases separating them. This CDR3 is built from 13 residues. The CDR3 nucleotides read TGTGCCTGGAGCTTCCGACGTAGCGATCAGCAGTTCTTC. Amino acids: CAWSFRRSDQQFF.

The CDR3 coding sequence is TGTGCCAGCAGCTTAGGGTTTGCGAGTGAGCAGTTCTTC. This codes for CASSLGFASEQFF. V and J are TRBV7-2 and TRBJ2-1; D not certain. Looked up from germline, CDR1 is SGHTA and CDR2 is FQGNSA. V lost 1 base and J 9 bases, leaving 10 bases between the germline ends. The CDR3 is made up of 13 amino acids.

This chain connects TRBV14 to TRBJ1-1, with D perhaps TRBD1 (6 bases). The germline gives CDR1 SGHDN, CDR2 FVKESK. There are 12 residues in the CDR3. V lost 8 bases to trimming and J lost 7 bases, with 14 bases between them. The CDR3 protein is CASGWTVYEAFF. CDR3 DNA sequence: TGTGCCAGCGGGTGGACAGTCTATGAAGCTTTCTTT.

The chain couples TRBV19 to TRBJ2-5; 11 bases agree with TRBD2. CDR3 length equals 18 residues. CDR1 LNHDA and CDR2 SQIVND come from the germline V gene (reference sequence). Trimming at V came to 6 bases and at J to 4 bases, leaving 16 bases not matched to a gene. CDR3 nucleotide sequence: TGTGCCAGTAGCCCTTCCCGGATGGTAGCGGGAGGGCGAGAGACCCAGTACTTC. This sequence encodes CASSPSRMVAGGRETQYF. Looking up the rest from reference TRBV19 and TRBJ2-5 gives the full variable domain: DGGITQSPKYLFRKEGQNVTLSCEQNLNHDAMYWYRQDPGQGLRLIYYSQIVNDFQKGDIAEGYSVSREKKESFPLTVTSAQKNPTAFYLCASSPSRMVAGGRETQYFGPGTRLLVL.

The chain joins TRBV7-8 to TRBJ2-1; 10 bases align to TRBD2. V gave up 5 bases and J gave up 3 bases; unmatched junction bases: 7. This CDR3 is 16 amino acids long. Per germline, CDR1 SGHVS and CDR2 FQNEAQ. CDR3 loop: CASSRTSGIIYNEQFF. The CDR3 DNA reads as TGTGCCAGCAGCAGAACTAGCGGGATTATCTACAATGAGCAGTTCTTC.

This clone was seen only once. The chain links TRBV5-4 to TRBJ1-1; 8 bases map to TRBD1. This CDR3 is 13 amino acids long. The germline CDR1 and CDR2 sequences are SGHNT and YYREEE (reference sequence). The V segment lost 4 bases and the J segment 11 bases; nucleotides outside the gene matches: 10. Here the CDR3 reads CASSLAGGSRAFF. CDR3 coding DNA: TGTGCCAGCAGCCTCGCAGGGGGCTCTAGGGCTTTCTTT.

As to this clone: The junction shows a germline mismatch at one end, possibly a read error. The chain has TRBV5-1 and TRBJ1-5; D perhaps matches TRBD1 (5 bases). Germline CDR1 SGHRS, CDR2 YFSETQ. This CDR3 has 14 residues. Here the CDR3 DNA reads TGCGCCAGCAGCTTGGAAGGGGAAAATCGGCCCCAGCATTTT. The encoded protein is CASSLEGENRPQHF.

This clone was counted a single time. The V call is TRBV9, the J call TRBJ2-3; 9 bases fit TRBD2. Trimming at V came to 4 bases and at J to 3 bases, leaving 6 bases not matched to a gene. This CDR3 has 15 amino acids. Looked up from germline, CDR1 is SGDLS and CDR2 is YYNGEE. The CDR3 loop reads CASSLLLAGTDTQYF. Written as DNA, the CDR3 is TGTGCCAGCAGCTTGTTGCTAGCGGGAACAGATACGCAGTATTTT.

The genes are TRBV9 and TRBJ1-3; D gene ambiguous. The CDR3 sequence is 16 residues long. Germline CDR1 SGDLS, CDR2 YYNGEE. Between the trimmed V and J ends, which lost 0 bases and 3 bases, there was a span of 13 bases. The DNA of the CDR3 is TGTGCCAGCAGCGTAGATGGCAGAGCTCTTGGAAACACCATATATTTT. Its protein product is CASSVDGRALGNTIYF. Full variable domain (missing parts from reference TRBV9 and TRBJ1-3): DSGVTQTPKHLITATGQRVTLRCSPRSGDLSVYWYQQSLDQGLQFLIQYYNGEERAKGNILERFSAQQFPDLHSELNLSSLELGDSALYFCASSVDGRALGNTIYFGEGSWLTVV.

This clone came up once. This chain uses TRBV6-5 with TRBJ2-3; 12 bases agree with TRBD2. This CDR3 comprises 16 residues. Germline loops: CDR1 MNHEY, CDR2 SVGAGI. The junction had 5 bases not matched to a gene; V was cut back by 2 bases and J by 5 bases. The CDR3 DNA reads TGTGCCAGCAGTTACACCCCTAGCGGGAGGGGAGATACGCAGTATTTT. Its translation is CASSYTPSGRGDTQYF.

CDR3 loop: CASSLGQAQRELFF. In nucleotides, the CDR3 is TGTGCCAGCAGCTTGGGACAGGCACAAAGGGAGCTGTTTTTT. V is TRBV7-2 and J is TRBJ2-2; 8 nucleotides line up with TRBD1. With V trimmed by 3 bases and J by 9 bases, 6 bases remained unmatched. Looked up from germline, CDR1 is SGHTA and CDR2 is FQGNSA. The CDR3 has 14 amino acids.

The chain uses TRBV18 and TRBJ1-5; D remains unclear. The ends were cut back, 2 bases at V and 0 bases at J, with 8 bases in the middle. Germline V gene sequence: CDR1 KGHSH, CDR2 LQKENI. The CDR3 has 15 residues. CDR3 in DNA: TGTGCCAGCTCACCAAGCAGGTCTAGCAATCAGCCCCAGCATTTT. This translates into CASSPSRSSNQPQHF.

V gene TRBV5-1 combines with J gene TRBJ2-5; D is unclear. The CDR3 runs to 14 residues. The germline CDR1 and CDR2 sequences are SGHRS and YFSETQ. V was trimmed by 0 bases and J by 4 bases, leaving 10 bases between them. The CDR3 sequence is CASSLGWVGETQYF. The CDR3 coding sequence is TGCGCCAGCAGCTTGGGGTGGGTAGGAGAGACCCAGTACTTC.

The chain has TRBV18 and TRBJ1-5; D not resolved. The germline CDR1 and CDR2 sequences are KGHSH and LQKENI. This CDR3 is built from 14 residues. The V end was cut by 2 bases, the J end by 4 bases, with 9 bases between. The CDR3 bases are TGTGCCAGCTCACCATCGGACGGAAATCAGCCCCAGCATTTT. This gives the protein CASSPSDGNQPQHF.